This T cell receptor (beta chain) was sequenced in a study of blood T cells in healthy people across ages. Next came a second PCR, run for 7 to 11 cycles, which used a sample-barcoded 5' primer along with a J-beta primer mix. TCRdb passed the 5' RACE reads through MiXCR, listing each CDR3 protein once. The table lists 700,000 or so distinct CDR3 sequences, around 43% of them singletons. From germline, CDR1 is MNHNS and CDR2 SASEGT. This CDR3 region has 11 residues. The clonotype comes from an elderly man in good health. This sequence joins TRBV6-1 and TRBJ2-1, with D perhaps matching TRBD1 (6 bases). The assigned J gene may be wrong: the sequence end matches TRBJ2-7 better. Specimen: blood. The CDR3, as DNA: TGTGCCAGCCAGGGGCAGGTCGAGCAGTACTTC. It yields the protein CASQGQVEQYF.